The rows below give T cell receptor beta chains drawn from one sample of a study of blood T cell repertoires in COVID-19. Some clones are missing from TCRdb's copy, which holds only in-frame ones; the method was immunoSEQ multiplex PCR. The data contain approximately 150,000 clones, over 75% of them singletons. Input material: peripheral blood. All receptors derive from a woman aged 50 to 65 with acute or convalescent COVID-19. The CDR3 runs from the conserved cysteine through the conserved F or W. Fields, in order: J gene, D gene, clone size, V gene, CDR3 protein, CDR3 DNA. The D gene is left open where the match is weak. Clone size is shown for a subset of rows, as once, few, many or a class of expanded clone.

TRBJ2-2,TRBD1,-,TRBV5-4,CASSLGQGALIGELFF,TGTGCCAGCAGCTTGGGACAGGGGGCGCTAATCGGGGAGCTGTTTTTT
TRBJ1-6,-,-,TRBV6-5,CASRQFNSPLHF,TGTGCCAGCAGGCAGTTTAATTCACCCCTCCACTTT
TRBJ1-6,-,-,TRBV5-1,CASSPGGRGVSPLHF,TGCGCCAGCAGCCCCGGGGGGCGCGGGGTTTCACCCCTCCACTTT
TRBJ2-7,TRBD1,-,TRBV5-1,CASRPVGTGGGEQYF,TGCGCCAGCAGGCCGGTCGGGACAGGGGGCGGAGAGCAGTACTTC
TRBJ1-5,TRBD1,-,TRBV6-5,CASRRGQGSYQPQHF,TGTGCCAGCAGAAGGGGACAGGGGTCCTATCAGCCCCAGCATTTT
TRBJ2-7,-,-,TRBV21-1,CASSRSQGFSYEQYF,TGTGCCAGCAGTCGATCTCAGGGGTTTAGCTACGAGCAGTACTTC
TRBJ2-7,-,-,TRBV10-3,CAIRDSYEQYF,TGTGCCATCAGGGACAGCTACGAGCAGTACTTC
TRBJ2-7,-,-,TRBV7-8,CASSPLFSGGSSYEQYF,TGTGCCAGCAGCCCCCTTTTCTCGGGGGGCAGCTCCTACGAGCAGTACTTC
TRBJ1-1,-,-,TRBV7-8,CASSRDTRLTSTEAFF,TGTGCCAGCAGCCGAGACACACGCTTGACTTCCACTGAAGCTTTCTTT
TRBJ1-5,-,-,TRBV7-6,CASSPQTGLNQPQHF,TGTGCCAGCAGCCCACAGACAGGTTTGAATCAGCCCCAGCATTTT
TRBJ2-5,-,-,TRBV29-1,CSEKQGGETQYF,TGCAGCGAGAAACAGGGTGGGGAGACCCAGTACTTC
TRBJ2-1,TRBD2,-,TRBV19,CASSIHGTSGPYNEQFF,TGTGCCAGTAGTATTCACGGGACTAGCGGACCCTACAATGAGCAGTTCTTC
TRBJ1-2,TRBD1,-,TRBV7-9,CASSSGTGDYGYTF,TGTGCCAGCAGCTCCGGGACAGGGGACTATGGCTACACCTTC
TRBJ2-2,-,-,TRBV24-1,CATSDGSAGELFF,TGTGCCACCAGTGATGGTAGCGCCGGGGAGCTGTTTTTT
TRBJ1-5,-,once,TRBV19,CASKRRQDVSNQPQHF,TGTGCCAGTAAACGACGACAGGATGTGAGCAATCAGCCCCAGCATTTT
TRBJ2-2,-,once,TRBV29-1,CSVRPDSVTAGELFF,TGCAGCGTTCGCCCTGACAGCGTCACCGCCGGGGAGCTGTTTTTT
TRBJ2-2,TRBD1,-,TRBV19,CASNLQGANTGELFF,TGTGCCAGTAATTTACAGGGGGCGAACACCGGGGAGCTGTTTTTT
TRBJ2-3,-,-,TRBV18,CASSPMTRIGLVDTQYF,TGTGCCAGCTCACCGATGACTCGTATAGGTTTGGTGGATACGCAGTATTTT
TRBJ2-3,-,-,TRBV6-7,CASSYSSQGPDTQYF,TGTGCCAGCAGTTACTCGAGTCAGGGTCCCGATACGCAGTATTTT
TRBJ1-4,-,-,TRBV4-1,CASSQVAVNNEKLFF,TGCGCCAGCAGCCAAGTCGCAGTCAATAATGAAAAACTGTTTTTT
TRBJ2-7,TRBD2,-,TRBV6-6,CASSQREGRNEQYF,TGTGCCAGCAGCCAGCGGGAGGGCCGGAACGAGCAGTACTTC
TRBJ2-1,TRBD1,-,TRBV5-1,CASSSGQGNEQFF,TGCGCCAGCAGCTCGGGACAGGGCAATGAGCAGTTCTTC
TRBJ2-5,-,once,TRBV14,CASSPRGGETQYF,TGTGCCAGCAGCCCCAGAGGCGGGGAGACCCAGTACTTC
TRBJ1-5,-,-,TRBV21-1,CASSKGNRRSPSTRNQPQHF,TGTGCCAGCAGCAAAGGGAACAGGCGGTCCCCATCTACAAGGAATCAGCCCCAGCATTTT
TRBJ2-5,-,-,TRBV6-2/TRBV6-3,CASSYGSGGMTQYF,TGTGCCAGCAGTTATGGGTCCGGGGGAATGACCCAGTACTTC
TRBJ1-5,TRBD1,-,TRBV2,CASRASLIYRGQRGNQPQHF,TGTGCCAGCAGGGCCTCATTAATTTATAGGGGGCAAAGGGGCAATCAGCCCCAGCATTTT
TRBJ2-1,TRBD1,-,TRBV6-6,CASSYRDRVYNEQFF,TGTGCCAGCAGTTACCGGGACAGGGTCTACAATGAGCAGTTCTTC